This is a list of T cell receptor beta chains from one sample in a study of T cell changes during pregnancy in multiple sclerosis. TCRdb's copy holds only in-frame clones and misses some; the assay was immunoSEQ multiplex PCR. The table has around 100,000 clones, approximately 89% seen once; the top ten hold 3.5%. This specimen consisted of peripheral blood, obtained after pregnancy. All receptors come from a female donor with multiple sclerosis, enrolled in a pregnancy study. Each CDR3 is given with its conserved first and last residue. A D gene is named only where the DNA matches it firmly. Clone size is given for some rows only: seen once, a few or many times, or a class if the clone is expanded.

CDR3: CASSQWSATNEKLFF
DNA: TGCGCCAGCAGCCAGTGGAGTGCAACTAATGAAAAACTGTTTTTT
length: 15
size: NA
V: TRBV4-1
D: NA
J: TRBJ1-4

CDR3: CASRTDITGELFF
DNA: TGTGCCAGCAGAACGGACATCACCGGGGAGCTGTTTTTT
length: 13
size: NA
V: TRBV7-3
D: NA
J: TRBJ2-2

CDR3: CASSPPNRGPNTANTGELFF
DNA: TGTGCCAGCTCACCCCCGAACAGGGGACCAAACACAGCGAACACCGGGGAGCTGTTTTTT
length: 20
size: NA
V: TRBV18
D: TRBD1
J: TRBJ2-2

CDR3: CASSPTGTGNSGNTIYF
DNA: TGTGCCAGCTCACCTACCGGGACAGGAAACTCTGGAAACACCATATATTTT
length: 17
size: NA
V: TRBV18
D: TRBD1
J: TRBJ1-3

CDR3: CASTTGTGNTDTQYF
DNA: TGTGCCAGTACCACCGGGACAGGGAACACAGATACGCAGTATTTT
length: 15
size: NA
V: TRBV19
D: TRBD1
J: TRBJ2-3

CDR3: CASSRRIDAVETQYF
DNA: TGTGCCAGCAGCAGACGGATAGATGCGGTCGAGACCCAGTACTTC
length: 15
size: NA
V: TRBV7-6
D: NA
J: TRBJ2-5

CDR3: CASSTGQGSYNEQFF
DNA: TGTGCCAGCAGCACCGGACAGGGCTCCTACAATGAGCAGTTCTTC
length: 15
size: NA
V: TRBV13
D: TRBD1
J: TRBJ2-1

CDR3: CASSQGGAREQYF
DNA: TGCGCCAGCAGCCAAGGGGGAGCCCGCGAGCAGTACTTC
length: 13
size: NA
V: TRBV4-1
D: NA
J: TRBJ2-7

CDR3: CASSVRLAGGRYEQFF
DNA: TGTGCCAGCAGCGTAAGACTAGCGGGGGGGCGGTATGAGCAGTTCTTC
length: 16
size: once
V: TRBV7-6
D: TRBD2
J: TRBJ2-1

CDR3: CASRDQPQHF
DNA: TGTGCCAGCCGGGATCAGCCCCAGCATTTT
length: 10
size: few
V: TRBV21-1
D: NA
J: TRBJ1-5

CDR3: CSVRDRGLNQPQHF
DNA: TGCAGCGTCCGGGACAGGGGGCTCAATCAGCCCCAGCATTTT
length: 14
size: once
V: TRBV29-1
D: TRBD1
J: TRBJ1-5

CDR3: CASRTERSNEKLFF
DNA: TGTGCCAGTAGGACAGAGCGCTCTAATGAAAAACTGTTTTTT
length: 14
size: NA
V: TRBV19
D: NA
J: TRBJ1-4

CDR3: CASSLRTASDTQYF
DNA: TGCGCCAGCAGCTTAAGGACAGCGTCAGATACGCAGTATTTT
length: 14
size: NA
V: TRBV5-1
D: NA
J: TRBJ2-3

CDR3: CASSLGTGYSYEQYF
DNA: TGCGCCAGCAGCTTGGGGACAGGATACTCCTACGAGCAGTACTTC
length: 15
size: NA
V: TRBV5-1
D: TRBD1
J: TRBJ2-7

CDR3: CAWNQGRGNTIYF
DNA: TGTGCCTGGAACCAGGGGAGAGGAAACACCATATATTTT
length: 13
size: NA
V: TRBV30
D: NA
J: TRBJ1-3

CDR3: CASNGRDWGSYEQYF
DNA: TGTGCCAGCAACGGGCGGGACTGGGGCTCCTACGAGCAGTACTTC
length: 15
size: NA
V: TRBV2
D: NA
J: TRBJ2-7

CDR3: CASSPQVGGQLNTEAFF
DNA: TGCGCCAGCAGCCCCCAGGTAGGTGGACAGCTGAACACTGAAGCTTTCTTT
length: 17
size: NA
V: TRBV4-1
D: NA
J: TRBJ1-1

CDR3: CAWSRTGDTEAFF
DNA: TGTGCCTGGAGCCGGACAGGGGACACTGAAGCTTTCTTT
length: 13
size: NA
V: TRBV30
D: TRBD1
J: TRBJ1-1

CDR3: CASSEGTGEAFF
DNA: TGTGCCAGCAGTGAAGGGACAGGTGAAGCTTTCTTT
length: 12
size: NA
V: TRBV2
D: TRBD1
J: TRBJ1-1

CDR3: CASSTQGSFYGYTF
DNA: TGTGCCAGTAGTACACAGGGAAGTTTCTATGGCTACACCTTC
length: 14
size: NA
V: TRBV19
D: NA
J: TRBJ1-2

CDR3: CASSARQQDYGYTF
DNA: TGTGCCAGTAGCGCGCGACAGCAGGACTATGGCTACACCTTC
length: 14
size: NA
V: TRBV19
D: NA
J: TRBJ1-2

CDR3: CASSPRGRTDTGANVLTF
DNA: TGTGCCAGCAGTCCCAGGGGGAGGACAGATACTGGGGCCAACGTCCTGACTTTC
length: 18
size: NA
V: TRBV27
D: NA
J: TRBJ2-6

CDR3: CASSLVRGQGYEQYF
DNA: TGTGCCAGCAGCTTGGTTCGGGGACAGGGCTACGAGCAGTACTTC
length: 15
size: NA
V: TRBV5-6
D: TRBD1
J: TRBJ2-7

CDR3: CASSPISSVVEKLFF
DNA: TGTGCCAGCAGTCCAATAAGCTCGGTTGTGGAAAAACTGTTTTTT
length: 15
size: NA
V: TRBV27
D: NA
J: TRBJ1-4

CDR3: CASSLAGLGGFNEQYF
DNA: TGTGCCAGCAGCTTGGCAGGCCTCGGGGGTTTCAACGAGCAGTACTTC
length: 16
size: NA
V: TRBV7-9
D: NA
J: TRBJ2-7

CDR3: CASTGKLGTDTQYF
DNA: TGCGCCAGCACGGGAAAGCTGGGTACAGATACGCAGTATTTT
length: 14
size: NA
V: TRBV5-1
D: NA
J: TRBJ2-3

CDR3: CASSLEGAGGYTF
DNA: TGTGCCAGCAGTTTAGAGGGGGCTGGCGGCTACACCTTC
length: 13
size: NA
V: TRBV28
D: TRBD1
J: TRBJ1-2

CDR3: CASKLTGAGRIGELFF
DNA: TGTGCCAGCAAACTCACCGGGGCAGGGAGGATCGGGGAGCTGTTTTTT
length: 16
size: NA
V: TRBV2
D: NA
J: TRBJ2-2

CDR3: CASSLGSQGLNYGYTF
DNA: TGTGCCAGCAGCTTGGGGAGTCAGGGTCTAAACTATGGCTACACCTTC
length: 16
size: NA
V: TRBV5-6
D: NA
J: TRBJ1-2

CDR3: CASRADRVSGNTIYF
DNA: TGCGCCAGCCGAGCTGACAGGGTTTCTGGAAACACCATATATTTT
length: 15
size: NA
V: TRBV5-1
D: TRBD1
J: TRBJ1-3

CDR3: CASSLGWGGAVPHFQETQYF
DNA: TGTGCCAGCAGCTTAGGGTGGGGGGGGGCCGTACCCCACTTTCAAGAGACCCAGTACTTC
length: 20
size: once
V: TRBV7-6
D: NA
J: TRBJ2-5

CDR3: CASSGRDRGEAFF
DNA: TGTGCCAGCAGCGGCCGGGACAGGGGGGAAGCTTTCTTT
length: 13
size: NA
V: TRBV9
D: TRBD1
J: TRBJ1-1

CDR3: CASSSDRYQETQYF
DNA: TGTGCCAGCAGCTCGGACAGGTACCAAGAGACCCAGTACTTC
length: 14
size: NA
V: TRBV7-8
D: TRBD1
J: TRBJ2-5

CDR3: CATSRALAYEQYF
DNA: TGTGCCACCAGCAGAGCCTTGGCATACGAGCAGTACTTC
length: 13
size: NA
V: TRBV15
D: NA
J: TRBJ2-7

CDR3: CASSTHRDSYEQYF
DNA: TGTGCCAGTAGTACCCACAGGGACTCCTACGAGCAGTACTTC
length: 14
size: NA
V: TRBV19
D: NA
J: TRBJ2-7

CDR3: CASSPGPERGSPLANTGELFF
DNA: TGTGCCAGCTCACCGGGGCCGGAGCGAGGTAGTCCTCTAGCGAACACCGGGGAGCTGTTTTTT
length: 21
size: NA
V: TRBV18
D: NA
J: TRBJ2-2

CDR3: CASSLRMRGNTGELFF
DNA: TGTGCCAGCAGCCTCAGGATGCGGGGGAACACCGGGGAGCTGTTTTTT
length: 16
size: NA
V: TRBV9
D: NA
J: TRBJ2-2

CDR3: CASSVSPSGVTDTQYF
DNA: TGTGCCAGCAGCGTATCCCCCAGCGGGGTAACAGATACGCAGTATTTT
length: 16
size: NA
V: TRBV9
D: TRBD2
J: TRBJ2-3

CDR3: CASSHRTESYEQYF
DNA: TGCGCCAGCAGCCACCGGACAGAATCCTACGAGCAGTACTTC
length: 14
size: NA
V: TRBV4-1
D: NA
J: TRBJ2-7

CDR3: CASSLAGTPYGYTF
DNA: TGTGCCAGCAGCTTAGCTGGGACACCGTATGGCTACACCTTC
length: 14
size: NA
V: TRBV7-9
D: NA
J: TRBJ1-2

CDR3: CASSEISGTHTSGANVLTF
DNA: TGTGCCAGCAGTGAAATTAGCGGGACACACACCTCTGGGGCCAACGTCCTGACTTTC
length: 19
size: NA
V: TRBV6-1
D: TRBD2
J: TRBJ2-6

CDR3: CASSEMLYGDTGELFF
DNA: TGTGCCAGCAGTGAAATGTTATACGGGGATACCGGGGAGCTGTTTTTT
length: 16
size: once
V: TRBV25-1
D: NA
J: TRBJ2-2

CDR3: CAWSPTGGPGSYGYTF
DNA: TGTGCCTGGAGTCCAACAGGGGGGCCGGGGTCATATGGCTACACCTTC
length: 16
size: NA
V: TRBV30
D: TRBD1
J: TRBJ1-2

CDR3: CASSLASAGTNEQFF
DNA: TGCGCCAGCAGCTTGGCTTCAGCGGGGACTAATGAGCAGTTCTTC
length: 15
size: once
V: TRBV5-1
D: TRBD2
J: TRBJ2-1

CDR3: CASRTSGGLLYNEQFF
DNA: TGTGCCAGCAGAACTAGCGGGGGCCTCCTCTACAATGAGCAGTTCTTC
length: 16
size: NA
V: TRBV25-1
D: TRBD2
J: TRBJ2-1

CDR3: CASSQPSGLPLYF
DNA: TGTGCCAGCAGCCAACCGTCGGGACTCCCTCTTTATTTT
length: 13
size: once
V: TRBV14
D: NA
J: TRBJ1-3

CDR3: CASSLRSGETPGANVLTF
DNA: TGTGCCAGCAGCCTTAGATCAGGGGAGACCCCCGGGGCCAACGTCCTGACTTTC
length: 18
size: NA
V: TRBV9
D: NA
J: TRBJ2-6

CDR3: CASKSRGDTGELFF
DNA: TGTGCCAGCAAATCAAGGGGCGACACCGGGGAGCTGTTTTTT
length: 14
size: NA
V: TRBV6-1
D: NA
J: TRBJ2-2

CDR3: CASSYSYRGDEQFF
DNA: TGTGCCAGCAGTTACTCATACAGGGGAGATGAGCAGTTCTTC
length: 14
size: NA
V: TRBV27
D: TRBD1
J: TRBJ2-1

CDR3: CASSQGGQPQHF
DNA: TGTGCCAGCAGTCAGGGTGGACAGCCCCAGCATTTT
length: 12
size: NA
V: TRBV2
D: NA
J: TRBJ1-5

CDR3: CASSGQGGGMNTEAFF
DNA: TGTGCCAGCAGCGGACAGGGGGGAGGCATGAACACTGAAGCTTTCTTT
length: 16
size: NA
V: TRBV9
D: TRBD1
J: TRBJ1-1